A single sample gave rise to the 3 T cell receptor beta chains below, sequenced in a study of shared clonotypes between healthy human individuals. Clones were read by immunoSEQ multiplex PCR, and TCRdb kept only the in-frame ones, dropping some. This table holds roughly 590,000 clones, around 95% found once. The naive CD8 fraction comprised CD45RO-negative cells positively selected for CCR7 and excluded terminally differentiated effector memory CD45RA+ cells. The sample was naive CD8+ T cells sorted from blood. The receptors were sampled from a woman aged 25 to 45 in good health.

The gene calls are TRBV19 and TRBJ2-7; TRBD2 matches at 7 bases. Germline assignment: CDR1 LNHDA and CDR2 SQIVND (reference sequence). The CDR3 loop spans 14 amino acids. The V and J ends lost 4 bases and 2 bases, in that order; junction bases with no gene match: 5. CDR3 DNA: TGTGCCAGTAGTACCACTAGCGCTGCCTACGAGCAGTACTTC. Its protein product is CASSTTSAAYEQYF.

V usage is TRBV6-5 and J usage is TRBJ1-2, with TRBD1 matching over 7 bases. The CDR3 sequence is 15 residues long. The ends lost 5 bases at V and 0 bases at J; junction bases unmatched: 6. CDR1 is MNHEY and CDR2 is SVGAGI in the germline V gene. The chain's CDR3 is CASSPGQAPNYGYTF. CDR3 in DNA: TGTGCCAGCAGTCCTGGACAGGCACCTAACTATGGCTACACCTTC.

The V gene is TRBV11-2, the J gene TRBJ2-7; D gene unclear. CDR3 size: 13 residues. Germline V gives CDR1 SGHAT, CDR2 FQNNGV. Trimming pared 8 bases from V and 1 base from J, leaving 12 bases between. CDR3 sequence: CASLSGGSYEQYF. CDR3 sequence (DNA): TGTGCCAGCCTTTCGGGCGGTTCCTACGAGCAGTACTTC.